This T cell receptor beta chain was captured by sequencing in a study of cytomegalovirus exposure and HLA in healthy donors. This CDR3 comprises 16 residues. The germline gives CDR1 SSHAT, CDR2 FNYEAQ (reference sequence). In the PCR, 60 Vbeta and 13 Jbeta primers were used. Profiled with immunoSEQ multiplex PCR; TCRdb holds only in-frame clones, not every one. The data contain roughly 100,000 clones, around 74% of them singletons. Notes on this clone: At one end, the junction sequence differs from germline, possibly due to a read error.

J is TRBJ2-5 and V is TRBV7-7, with 8 bases matching TRBD2. This clonotype was obtained from a woman in her forties in good health and CMV-seronegative. Sequencing input: PBMCs. Here the CDR3 DNA reads TGTGCTAGCAGCTTGACCGGGACTAGTACTCGAGAGACCCAGTACTTC. It yields the protein CASSLTGTSTRETQYF.